Given below is one TCR beta chain in context. This entry belongs to a study of OX40 agonist ivuxolimab in advanced cancers. Generated by immunoSEQ multiplex PCR, the TCRdb table keeps only in-frame clones and is missing some. The sample contains tens of thousands of clones, more than 70% of which appear only once. Germline assignment: CDR1 SEHNR and CDR2 FQNEAQ (reference sequence). V was clipped by 6 bases and J by 3 bases, with 15 bases between them. The CDR3 totals 15 residues. This clonotype was sampled from an adult with an advanced solid tumor such as melanoma, head and neck, liver or kidney cancer. This chain uses TRBV7-9 with TRBJ1-3; maybe TRBD1 (6 bases). The sample in question was CD4+ or CD8+ T cells sorted from blood, obtained in a trial of the OX40 agonist ivuxolimab. The CDR3 is CASSRATGFGNTIYF. The CDR3 DNA is TGTGCCAGCAGTCGGGCCACAGGGTTTGGAAACACCATATATTTT.